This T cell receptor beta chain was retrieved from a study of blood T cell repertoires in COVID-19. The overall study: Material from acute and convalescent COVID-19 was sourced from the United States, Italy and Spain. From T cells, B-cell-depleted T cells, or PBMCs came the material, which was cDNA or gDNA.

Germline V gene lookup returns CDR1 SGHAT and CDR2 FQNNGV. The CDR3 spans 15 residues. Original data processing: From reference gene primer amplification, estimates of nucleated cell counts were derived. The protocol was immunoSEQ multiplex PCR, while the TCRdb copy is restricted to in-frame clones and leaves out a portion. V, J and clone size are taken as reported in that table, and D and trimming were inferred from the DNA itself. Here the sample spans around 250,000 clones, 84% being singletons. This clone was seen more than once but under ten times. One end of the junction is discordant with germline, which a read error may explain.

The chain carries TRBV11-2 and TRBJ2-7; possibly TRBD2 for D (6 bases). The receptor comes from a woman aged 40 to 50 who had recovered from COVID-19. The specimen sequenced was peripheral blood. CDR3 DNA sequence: TGTGCCAGCAGCCTAGACCTCGGGAGACTCTACGAGCAGTACTTC. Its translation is CASSLDLGRLYEQYF.